A selection of T cell receptor beta chains follows, all from one sample in a study of T-cell memory formation after mild COVID-19. TCRdb redid the calling of the 5' RACE reads with MiXCR, one entry per CDR3 protein. The table lists around 400,000 distinct CDR3 sequences, approximately 25% of them singletons. Sequencing was carried out using PBMCs or a T cell subset sorted from them (not recorded which). These receptors were collected from an adult woman who had mild COVID-19 (a few samples of this study predate the infection). Cell type and time point are not known. The CDR3 runs from the conserved cysteine through the conserved F or W. The order of the fields is D gene, J gene, V gene, clone size, CDR3 DNA, CDR3 protein. The D gene is left open where the match is weak. Some rows mark clone size as missing; the rest say once, few, many or name a class of expanded clone.

NA TRBJ2-1 TRBV9 few TGTGCCAGCAGCGAGGGTGGGGGGGCTACTAATGAGCAGTTCTTC CASSEGGGATNEQFF
NA TRBJ2-1 TRBV5-1 NA TGCGCCAGCAGCTTTCCGACAGGAGGGGTCAATGAGCAGTTCTTC CASSFPTGGVNEQFF
NA TRBJ2-7 TRBV20-1 NA TGCAGTGCTGGCCAACCAGCGACTCGAAGGTACGAGCAGTACTTC CSAGQPATRRYEQYF
TRBD2 TRBJ2-2 TRBV7-2 NA TGTGCCAGCAGCACAGAACCACTAGCGGGGCCGAACACCGGGGAGCTGTTTTTT CASSTEPLAGPNTGELFF
NA TRBJ2-2 TRBV6-1 NA TGTGCCAGCAGTGAGAGGGGCTACGGGGAGCTGTTTTTT CASSERGYGELFF
NA TRBJ2-1 TRBV9 NA TGTGCCAGCAGCGTAGCTGGGGGGAGTAAGGGTGAGCAGTTCTTC CASSVAGGSKGEQFF
NA TRBJ1-5 TRBV3-1 few TGTGCCAGCAGCCACGATGGGCCCCAGCATTTT CASSHDGPQHF
NA TRBJ2-1 TRBV11-1 NA TGTGCCAGCAGCTTAGCGGGGGGGCGCGGGACAGAGCAGTTCTTC CASSLAGGRGTEQFF
NA TRBJ2-3 TRBV18 NA TGTGCCAGCTCACCACGAAAAGGGGCGGCAGATACGCAGTATTTT CASSPRKGAADTQYF
NA TRBJ1-2 TRBV12-3/TRBV12-4 NA TGTGCCAGCAGTTTAGGCAGGACTGTCTATGGCTACACCTTC CASSLGRTVYGYTF
NA TRBJ2-1 TRBV6-2/TRBV6-3 few TGTGCCAGCAGTTACGGGTACTCCCTACCCGGTGAGCAGTTCTTC CASSYGYSLPGEQFF
TRBD1 TRBJ1-1 TRBV7-2 NA TGTGCCAGCAGCTCTTCCGGGACAGGGAACACTGAAGCTTTCTTT CASSSSGTGNTEAFF
NA TRBJ1-1 TRBV12-3/TRBV12-4 NA TGTGCCAGCAGTTTGGGGAGCTGGAACACTGAAGCTTTCTTT CASSLGSWNTEAFF
NA TRBJ2-7 TRBV7-9 NA TGTGCCAGCAGCCTGGGACCCACGGACTACGAGCAGTACTTC CASSLGPTDYEQYF
TRBD1 TRBJ2-2 TRBV5-4 NA TGTGCCCGCAGCCTGGACAGGCTGGGCACCGGGGAGCTGTTTTTT CARSLDRLGTGELFF
NA TRBJ2-2 TRBV20-1 few TGCAGTGTTACGCCTCGACTCCGGGGCGGGCTTAACACCGGGGAGCTGTTTTTT CSVTPRLRGGLNTGELFF
NA TRBJ1-1 TRBV7-9 few TGTGCCACTAGGAAGGTCGTGGGGAGCACTGAAGCTTTCTTT CATRKVVGSTEAFF
NA TRBJ1-3 TRBV3-1 NA TGTGCCAGCAGCCGAAGGAACTCTGGAAACACCATATATTTT CASSRRNSGNTIYF
NA TRBJ1-2 TRBV10-3 NA TGTGCCGCTGGGGAGTATGGCTACACCTTC CAAGEYGYTF
NA TRBJ1-1 TRBV15 few TGTGCCACCGGGCGAGGGGTGGTGAACACTGAAGCTTTCTTT CATGRGVVNTEAFF
TRBD2 TRBJ2-5 TRBV7-3 NA TGTGCCAGCAGCTCTAGCGGGGGGGAAGAGACCCAGTACTTC CASSSSGGEETQYF
NA TRBJ1-2 TRBV4-2 many TGTGCCAGCAGCCAACTCGGGCGAGAGGGTGGCTACACCTTC CASSQLGREGGYTF
NA TRBJ2-7 TRBV7-9 NA TGTGCCAGCAGCTTGCAGGACGAGCAGTACTTC CASSLQDEQYF
TRBD2 TRBJ2-7 TRBV24-1 many TGTGCCACCAGTGGGACGACTAGCGACGAGCAGTACTTC CATSGTTSDEQYF
NA TRBJ2-6 TRBV7-9 NA TGTGCCAGCGGGGGTTCTAACTCTGGGGCCAACGTCCTGACTTTC CASGGSNSGANVLTF
NA TRBJ2-2 TRBV29-1 NA TGCAGCGTCGCTGAGCCCGGGGAGCTGTTTTTT CSVAEPGELFF
NA TRBJ2-3 TRBV29-1 few TGCAGCGCTGATGATATAGATCCAGATACGCAGTATTTT CSADDIDPDTQYF